This T cell receptor beta chain comes out of a study of T cell clones after liver transplantation (dated by TCRdb to between 2018 and 2020). Turning to the overall study: The samples were obtained from ITN030ST, a randomized trial that attempted immunosuppression withdrawal within 2 years after liver transplantation. As an antigen-independent comparator for donor-reactive sequences, third party-reactive TCRbeta sequences were also identified from pre-transplant MLRs. Of the eight recipients, a few were HCV-positive, while the remaining recipients had been transplanted for non-autoimmune, non-viral indications. No induction therapy was given to the subjects, and standard immunosuppression was administered until randomization at 12-24 months post-transplant. After a pre-transplant mixed lymphocyte reaction, TCRbeta sequencing was used to pinpoint donor-reactive T cell clones, which were subsequently tracked in post-transplant blood. Of the 8 liver transplant recipients making up the studied cohort, 3 were classified as tolerant and 5 as non-tolerant. To count as tolerant, a recipient had to stay completely off immunosuppression for at least one year without liver enzymes climbing beyond twice the upper limit of normal. Blood samples were collected pre-transplant, pre-randomization before withdrawal, and post-randomization after either full withdrawal or failed withdrawal. Points the paper makes about the study in general: Low numbers of available donor cells limited the measurable donor-reactive repertoire in two subjects. A greater decline was seen for donor-reactive sequences than for third party-reactive sequences, suggesting partial antigen-specific deletion unrelated to withdrawal success. The conclusions were preliminary, being limited by small, heterogeneous patient numbers and by non-standardized post-transplant time points. Since no allograft tissue specimens were available, donor-reactive T cells may have migrated into the graft instead of being deleted. After accounting for repertoire turnover, donor-reactive detection was significantly reduced in 7 of 8 subjects for CD4 and 8 of 8 for CD8. A significant post-transplant decrease in circulating donor-reactive CD4 TCRbeta sequences was observed in most of the 8 subjects, irrespective of tolerance or HCV status.

With regard to this clone: What antigen it recognizes has not been identified. Nothing much larger sits one base from this clone, and base qualities are not available.

Trimming accounts for 5 bases at V and 5 bases at J, while the number of junction bases matched to no gene is 7. CDR1 and CDR2, per the germline V gene, are SGHTA and FQGTGA. CDR3 length: 15 amino acids, cysteine to phenylalanine. Here the CDR3 DNA is all that survives: 45 bases in frame from base 1. Unstimulated PBMCs, after thawing, were stained for CD3, CD4 and CD8 and then FACS-sorted into CD3+CD4+ and CD3+CD8+ populations. All 8 studied subjects were randomized to immunosuppression withdrawal. The Qiagen DNeasy Blood and Tissue Kit was used for isolation of genomic DNA. High-throughput TCRbeta CDR3 sequencing of frozen genomic DNA was performed by immunoSEQ, with PCR amplification, mapping, bias correction and internal controls included. As for the original processing: Productive rearrangements were retained, and unique TCRbeta sequences were defined by the CDR3 nucleotide sequence together with the V and J gene. For classification of a sequence as donor-reactive, at least 5-fold expansion in CFSE-low cells relative to unstimulated pre-transplant cells and a frequency of at least 0.01% were required. Minimum frequency thresholds were set for each subject on the basis of the unstimulated sample with the lowest template count, so that a detection power of at least 90% was ensured. Jensen-Shannon divergence between the top 1000 TCRbeta sequences post-transplant and pre-transplant was used to measure repertoire turnover. Two-sided Fisher's exact tests were used to test for changes in how often donor-reactive sequences were detected. TCRdb took this table from immuneACCESS and kept in-frame rearrangements with V and J called. Such tables lack part of the clones; where checked against another copy, unresolved V genes explain under half of the gap, and the rest is unexplained. That table furnishes V, J and clone size, whereas the DNA furnished D and trimming. A total of roughly 51,000 clones appear in this sample, about 69% of them only once. Together, the top ten hold more than 9% of the sample.

This sequence was found in a human patient who received a liver transplant. Some T cells may be donor cells from the graft after a transplant. The rearrangement combines TRBV7-3 with TRBJ2-1, with 9 middle bases fitting TRBD1. This material consisted of CD4+ T cells from blood, taken around 52 months after liver transplant. In nucleotides, the sequence is TGTGCCAGCAGCGAAGGGGGACAGGGAAACAATGAGCAGTTCTTC. Its translation is CASSEGGQGNNEQFF.